This T cell receptor beta chain derives from a study of T-cell memory formation after mild COVID-19 (dated by TCRdb to the early 2020s). Regarding the study in general: TCR sequence clusters from the two donors were found to be largely donor specific. Longitudinal TCRalpha and TCRbeta repertoire sequencing tracked T-cell clones expanding and contracting after mild COVID-19 in a couple of donors. Two young, previously healthy adult volunteers made up the cohort, one male and one female. The research as a whole found: Contracting CD4+ clones were located mainly in the CM and EM memory subsets, whereas CD8+ clones were found to be enriched in EMRA. The study included only a couple of mild cases, and larger cohorts that include severe cases with pre-infection samples were judged to be necessary. Some responding clones were detected in pre-infection memory, which suggested that pre-existing cross-reactive memory T cells had joined the SARS-CoV-2 response. Clones contracting from day 15 to 85 had balanced CD4/CD8 phenotypes, while a second wave expanding from day 15 to 37 was biased towards CD4+. The second-wave clones that peaked on day 37 were not confirmed to be SARS-CoV-2 specific.

This clonotype occurred many times. It has no known antigen specificity. Per-base qualities were not stored, and no clone one base away is much larger. Sequencing was performed on an Illumina NovaSeq 6000. cDNA libraries for TCRalpha and TCRbeta were prepared by 5'RACE using constant-segment primers, with sample barcodes and unique molecular identifiers added. Trizol reagent was used to extract RNA from every sample. The libraries were amplified in two PCR steps, and the second step added a second sample barcode and Illumina TruSeq adapters. The libraries were sequenced on an Illumina NovaSeq using 2 x 150 bp paired-end reads. As for the authors' bioinformatics: The reads were demultiplexed and collapsed into UMI-guided consensus sequences using migec v1.2.7. With mixcr v2.1.11, UMI consensuses were aligned to TRA and TRB V and J templates and assembled into clonotypes. A clonotype was counted as expanded or contracted only if both edgeR and NoisET called the change significant, with noise models trained on biological replicates. For edgeR calls, a false discovery rate-adjusted p below 0.01 and a log2 fold-change threshold of 1 were applied. As an exploratory analysis of dynamics, PCA with hierarchical clustering was applied to max-normalized trajectories of the 1000 most abundant clonotypes. Separately sequenced CD4+ and CD8+ repertoires were used to assign the CD4 or CD8 phenotype of responding clones. Using fastp trimming at Q25 and MiXCR clonotype assembly, TCRdb reanalyzed the public sequencing data and kept in-frame beta chains. Rows matching on CDR3 protein sequence are summarized as one entry with the most common DNA and genes. The V and J calls shown here were made by TCRdb, not taken from the authors' results. Counted in this sample were hundreds of thousands of distinct CDR3 sequences; about 17% of them appeared once. The top ten clonotypes cover 3.5% of the sample.

At the junction V is shortened by 6 bases and J by 7 bases; bases outside the gene matches: 12. Including the terminal cysteine and phenylalanine, the CDR3 comprises 15 residues. Only the CDR3 region is kept as DNA, spanning 45 bases read in frame from base 1. Ficoll-Paque density gradient centrifugation was used to isolate PBMCs. The origin of this receptor is a man between 18 and 35 years old who had mild COVID-19 (a few samples of this study predate the infection). The sample titles of this study are shuffled in the database, so cell type and time point are left out; the donor was told from shared clones. The chain is encoded by TRBV12-3 or TRBV12-4 joined to TRBJ1-5; TRBD1 fits 7 bases in the junction. Specimen: PBMCs or a T cell subset sorted from them (not recorded which). The CDR3 reads CASRADRVDGQPQHF. The sequence in DNA is TGTGCCAGCAGAGCCGACAGGGTGGACGGACAGCCCCAGCATTTT.